A selection of T cell receptor beta chains follows, all from one sample in a study of CD8+ T cells in alopecia areata. Sequenced by immunoSEQ multiplex PCR; TCRdb stores in-frame clones only, minus some. The sample consists of about 200,000 clones, around three fifths of them appearing once. The sequences come from CD4+ T cells sorted from blood, collected between weeks 47 and 50, from a patient treated with tofacitinib. The receptors here all came from a human donor with alopecia areata. CDR3s include the opening cysteine and the closing phenylalanine or tryptophan. A D gene is named only where the DNA matches it firmly. Rows give clone size only sometimes, using once, few, many, or a class for an expanded clone.

j_call: TRBJ2-1
clone_size: .
v_call: TRBV25-1
d_call: TRBD1
cdr3_nt: TGTGCCAGCAGTGAATATCGAGGACAGGGAAATGAGCAGTTCTTC
cdr3_aa: CASSEYRGQGNEQFF

j_call: TRBJ2-3
clone_size: few
v_call: TRBV10-2
d_call: .
cdr3_nt: TGCGCCAGCAGTGCAGGGGCAGATACGCAGTATTTT
cdr3_aa: CASSAGADTQYF

j_call: TRBJ2-7
clone_size: .
v_call: TRBV9
d_call: .
cdr3_nt: TGTGCCAGCAGCGTAGGGATTAATATCCCCTACGAGCAGTACTTC
cdr3_aa: CASSVGINIPYEQYF

j_call: TRBJ2-7
clone_size: few
v_call: TRBV12-5
d_call: .
cdr3_nt: TGTGCTAGTGGGGTCAGTTCCTACGAGCAGTACTTC
cdr3_aa: CASGVSSYEQYF

j_call: TRBJ2-1
clone_size: .
v_call: TRBV2
d_call: TRBD1
cdr3_nt: TGTGCCAGCCGGGACAGGGTTTTACGTGAGCAGTTCTTC
cdr3_aa: CASRDRVLREQFF

j_call: TRBJ2-3
clone_size: .
v_call: TRBV23-1
d_call: .
cdr3_nt: TGCGCCAGCAGTCAACCTCGGACAGATGATACGCAGTATTTT
cdr3_aa: CASSQPRTDDTQYF

j_call: TRBJ2-7
clone_size: .
v_call: TRBV29-1
d_call: .
cdr3_nt: TGCAGCGTTGAAGTAGGTCGGGCCGGGGAGCAGTACTTC
cdr3_aa: CSVEVGRAGEQYF

j_call: TRBJ2-3
clone_size: .
v_call: TRBV4-3
d_call: .
cdr3_nt: TGCGCCAGCAGCCAAGATCTTGGTAGGATAGATACGCAGTATTTT
cdr3_aa: CASSQDLGRIDTQYF

j_call: TRBJ2-3
clone_size: .
v_call: TRBV7-3
d_call: .
cdr3_nt: TGTGCCAGCAGCTTAAATGGCGGCACAGATACGCAGTATTTT
cdr3_aa: CASSLNGGTDTQYF

j_call: TRBJ2-5
clone_size: few
v_call: TRBV29-1
d_call: TRBD1
cdr3_nt: TGCAGCGTTGAAGACCTAGGGGGCCGGGAGACCCAGTACTTC
cdr3_aa: CSVEDLGGRETQYF

j_call: TRBJ2-3
clone_size: .
v_call: TRBV9
d_call: .
cdr3_nt: TGTGCCAGCAGCGTACAATCGACAGCCACAGATACGCAGTATTTT
cdr3_aa: CASSVQSTATDTQYF